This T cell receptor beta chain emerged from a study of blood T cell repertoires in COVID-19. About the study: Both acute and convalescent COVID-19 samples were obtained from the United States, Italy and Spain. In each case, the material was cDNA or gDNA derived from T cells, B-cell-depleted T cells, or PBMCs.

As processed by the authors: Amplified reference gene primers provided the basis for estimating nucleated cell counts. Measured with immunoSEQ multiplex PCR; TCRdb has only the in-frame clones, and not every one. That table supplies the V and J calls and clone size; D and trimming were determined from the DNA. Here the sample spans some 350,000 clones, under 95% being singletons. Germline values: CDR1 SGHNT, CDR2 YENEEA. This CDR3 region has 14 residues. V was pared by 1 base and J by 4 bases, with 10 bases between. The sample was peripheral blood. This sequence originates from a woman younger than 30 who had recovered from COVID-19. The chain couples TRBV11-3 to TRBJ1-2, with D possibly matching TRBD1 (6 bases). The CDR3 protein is CASSLAGTSYGYTF. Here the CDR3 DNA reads TGTGCCAGCAGCTTAGCCGGGACATCCTATGGCTACACCTTC.